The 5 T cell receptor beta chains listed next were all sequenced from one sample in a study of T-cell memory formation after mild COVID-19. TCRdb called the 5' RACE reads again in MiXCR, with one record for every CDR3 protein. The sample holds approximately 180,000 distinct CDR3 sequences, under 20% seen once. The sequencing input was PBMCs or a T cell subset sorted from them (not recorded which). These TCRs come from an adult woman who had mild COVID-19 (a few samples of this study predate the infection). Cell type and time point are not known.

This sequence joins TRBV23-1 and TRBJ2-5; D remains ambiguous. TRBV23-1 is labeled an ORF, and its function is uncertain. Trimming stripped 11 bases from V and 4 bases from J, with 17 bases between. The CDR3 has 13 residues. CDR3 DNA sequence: TGCGCCCTAGGATTGGGGTTAGGAGAGACCCAGTACTTC. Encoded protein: CALGLGLGETQYF.

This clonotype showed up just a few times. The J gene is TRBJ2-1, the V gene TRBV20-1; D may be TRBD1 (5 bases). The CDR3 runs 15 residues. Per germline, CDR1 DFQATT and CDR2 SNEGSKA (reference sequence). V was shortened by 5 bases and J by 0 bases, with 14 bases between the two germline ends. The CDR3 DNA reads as TGCAGTGCTCTAGGGGCCAGGACCTCCTACAATGAGCAGTTCTTC. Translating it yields CSALGARTSYNEQFF.

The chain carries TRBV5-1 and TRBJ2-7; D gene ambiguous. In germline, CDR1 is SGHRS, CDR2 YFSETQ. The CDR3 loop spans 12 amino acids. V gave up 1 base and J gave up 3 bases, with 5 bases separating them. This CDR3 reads CASSLQDYEQYF. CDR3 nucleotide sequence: TGCGCCAGCAGCTTGCAAGACTACGAGCAGTACTTC.

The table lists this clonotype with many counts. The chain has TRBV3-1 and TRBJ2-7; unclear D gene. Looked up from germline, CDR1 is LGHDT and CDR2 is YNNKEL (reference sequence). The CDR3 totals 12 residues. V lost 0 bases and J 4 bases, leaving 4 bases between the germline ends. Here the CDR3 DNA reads TGTGCCAGCAGCCAAGATCGGTACGAGCAGTACTTC. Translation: CASSQDRYEQYF.

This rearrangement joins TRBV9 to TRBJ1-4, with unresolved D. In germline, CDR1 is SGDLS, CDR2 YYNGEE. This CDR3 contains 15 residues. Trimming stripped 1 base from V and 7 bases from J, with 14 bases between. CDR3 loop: CASSVFQGMGEKLFF. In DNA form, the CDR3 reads TGTGCCAGCAGCGTATTTCAAGGGATGGGTGAAAAACTGTTTTTT. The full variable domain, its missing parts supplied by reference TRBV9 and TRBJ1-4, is DSGVTQTPKHLITATGQRVTLRCSPRSGDLSVYWYQQSLDQGLQFLIQYYNGEERAKGNILERFSAQQFPDLHSELNLSSLELGDSALYFCASSVFQGMGEKLFFGSGTQLSVL.